This entry lists 12 T cell receptor beta chains sequenced from one sample in a study of tumor-infiltrating lymphocytes in primary liver carcinoma. Constant-region priming of around 530 ng total RNA yielded TCR beta cDNA. ARM-PCR, slightly modified, supplied the TCR beta libraries through three nested multiplex PCR rounds. Primers for the first two PCR rounds were TRBV1-TRBV30 forward primers and a C-beta reverse primer (around 10 cycles per round). Each CDR3 protein gets one entry after TCRdb re-called the multiplex PCR reads with MiXCR. The repertoire holds 99,000 or so distinct CDR3 sequences, 82% seen once, with approximately 18% in the top ten. Unsorted bulk tissue (roughly 19-30 mg) underwent RNA and DNA co-extraction. The sample consisted of liver tumor tissue from sampling region 3. Stated subset: tumor region T3, left-lateral pole. The receptor set was obtained from a man aged 35 to 55 with primary liver carcinoma and hepatitis B virus infection.

Details on this clonotype: As the CDR3 is not closed by the conserved phenylalanine or tryptophan, this likely results from a read error. The chain is built from TRBV29-1 and TRBJ2-3, with 8 bases that match TRBD2. Trimming at V came to 7 bases and at J to 6 bases, leaving 9 bases not matched to a gene. CDR3 length: 13 residues. Germline V CDR1 and CDR2: SQVTM, ANQGSEA. CDR3 residues: CSGTLTGGDTQYL. CDR3 sequence (DNA): TGCAGCGGTACCCTAACGGGAGGGGATACGCAGTATTTG.

Turning to this clonotype: The junction does not match germline at one end; this may be a read error. The chain recombines TRBV5-1 with TRBJ2-2; D may correspond to TRBD1 or TRBD2 (5 bases each). The CDR3 spans 16 residues. Germline CDR1 and CDR2: SGHRS and YFSETQ. CDR3 in DNA: TGCGCCAGCAGTTTATATCACAGGACGAACACCGGGGAGTTGTTTTTT. Amino acids: CASSLYHRTNTGELFF.

This clonotype was counted many times. The chain carries TRBV28 and TRBJ2-7, with 9 bases matching TRBD2. CDR1 and CDR2 (germline): MDHEN, SYDVKM. V dropped 9 bases and J dropped 7; count of bases not matched to a gene: 13. The CDR3 loop spans 14 amino acids. CDR3 sequence (DNA): TGTGCCAGTCAGGCTACGAGCGGGAGGCGGGAGCAGTACTTC. Amino acids: CASQATSGRREQYF.

Details on this clonotype: The missing conserved phenylalanine or tryptophan at the end of this CDR3 makes a read error likely. The rearrangement joins TRBV29-1 to TRBJ2-7; weak D call: TRBD1 (5 bases). The CDR3 contains 13 residues. Germline V CDR1 and CDR2: SQVTM, ANQGSEA. The CDR3 DNA reads TGCACCGTTGCCCTCCCACAGGCCTACGAGCAGTACTTA. Residues: CTVALPQAYEQYL.

Note on this clonotype: The CDR3 ends on some other residue instead of the conserved phenylalanine or tryptophan, so this is likely a read error. Because the CDR3's place on the DNA is in doubt, the DNA is left out and the CDR3 is given as listed by TCRdb. The V call is TRBV29-1, the J call TRBJ2-1; the table assigns TRBD2, which was not confirmed against the DNA. CDR1 and CDR2 from the germline V gene are SQVTM and ANQGSEA. The CDR3 is made up of 15 amino acids, end residues included. This chain's CDR3 is CSVGLAGGFYNERFL.

Worth noting for this clonotype: A read error may produce the germline difference seen at one junction end. The rearrangement links TRBV5-6 to TRBJ2-2, with 12 positions matching TRBD2. The CDR3 totals 18 residues. The germline V gene has CDR1 SGHDT and CDR2 YYEEEE. CDR3 sequence: CASTKRTSGIANTRELFF. The CDR3 coding sequence is TGTGCCAGCACAAAAAGGACTAGCGGGATAGCGAACACCAGGGAGCTGTTTTTT.

This clonotype has only a few counts. V gene TRBV18 combines with J gene TRBJ2-3; D not resolved. The ends were cut back, 2 bases at V and 2 bases at J, with 8 bases in the middle. Germline lookup yields CDR1 KGHSH and CDR2 LQKENI. This CDR3 contains 14 residues. The CDR3 DNA reads TGTGCCAGCTCACCAAGTCCGATCACAGATACGCAGTATTTT. Translating it yields CASSPSPITDTQYF.

Details on this clonotype: An end of the junction does not agree with germline; a read error may underlie this. The chain couples TRBV11-1 to TRBJ2-1, with D unclear. This CDR3 spans 13 amino acids. Germline lookup yields CDR1 SGHAT and CDR2 FQDESV (reference sequence). The CDR3 DNA sequence: TGTGCCAGCACGCGACTGATTGGGGTTGAGCACTTCTTC. Translating gives CASTRLIGVEHFF.

To note about this clonotype: One junction end does not reproduce the germline sequence, and a read error may be involved. The chain couples TRBV28 to TRBJ1-2; the match to TRBD1 covers 9 bases. This CDR3 comprises 17 residues. The germline gives CDR1 MDHEN, CDR2 SYDVKM. The CDR3 loop is CAGSFAGTGIFYYGYTF. The DNA of the CDR3 is TGTGCCGGCAGTTTCGCCGGGACAGGGATTTTCTACTATGGCTACACCTTC.

Comment on this clonotype: No conserved phenylalanine or tryptophan is present at the end of the CDR3, so a read error is the likely explanation. J is TRBJ1-6 and V is TRBV4-1, with 9 bases fitting TRBD1. The germline V gene encodes CDR1 MGHRA and CDR2 YSYEKL. This CDR3 region has 17 residues. CDR3 in DNA: TGCGCCAGCAACCAAGATCGGGGACAGGGCCGGAATTCACCCCTCCACCTT. Translated, it gives CASNQDRGQGRNSPLHL.

This clonotype has ten or more counts. The J gene is TRBJ2-2, the V gene TRBV5-1; 12 bases align to TRBD2. In germline, CDR1 is SGHRS, CDR2 YFSETQ. The CDR3 extends over 17 amino acids. V was pared by 0 bases and J by 2 bases, with 2 bases of the junction left unmatched. The CDR3 reads CASSLETSGRNTGELFF. CDR3 bases: TGCGCCAGCAGCTTGGAGACTAGCGGGAGAAACACCGGGGAGCTGTTTTTT.

In regard to this clonotype: Germline and junction disagree at one end, which may indicate a read error. The chain couples TRBV12-3 or TRBV12-4 to TRBJ1-5; the D gene is possibly TRBD1 (5 bases). The CDR3 consists of 15 residues. CDR3 sequence reads: CASRPGTASNQHQHF. The CDR3, as DNA: TGTGCCAGCAGGCCGGGGACCGCTAGTAATCAGCACCAGCATTTT.